The next 5 T cell receptor beta chains were all read from a single sample in a study of radiotherapy plus CTLA-4 blockade in lung cancer. Assay used: immunoSEQ multiplex PCR; TCRdb lists only in-frame clones, some missing. The profile shows about 98,000 clones, about 81% of them singletons. The sequencing here drew on peripheral blood, taken from a patient treated with radiotherapy plus ipilimumab. All receptors derive from a human donor with non-small cell lung cancer who had a partial response to radiotherapy plus ipilimumab.

The J gene is TRBJ1-1, the V gene TRBV19; the match to TRBD1 covers 7 bases. V lost 5 bases to trimming and J lost 1 base; unmatched junction nucleotides: 4. Germline V lookup: CDR1 LNHDA, CDR2 SQIVND (reference sequence). The CDR3 covers 14 residues. CDR3 sequence: CASSVGQWNTEAFF. Written as DNA, the CDR3 is TGTGCCAGTAGTGTGGGACAGTGGAACACTGAAGCTTTCTTT.

This clone has only a few counts. The CDR3 region is CASSIRGWQGQFF. The CDR3 bases are TGTGCCAGTAGTATAAGGGGTTGGCAGGGACAGTTCTTC. The rearrangement links TRBV19 to TRBJ2-1; a possible D gene is TRBD1 (5 bases). Trimming left V 2 bases short and J 13 bases short, with 15 bases between. The germline V gene encodes CDR1 LNHDA and CDR2 SQIVND (reference sequence). The CDR3 runs to 13 residues.

The chain combines TRBV6-1 with TRBJ2-7, with TRBD2 matching over 7 bases. J gave up 4 bases and V 4 bases, and 10 bases lay outside the gene matches. In germline, CDR1 is MNHNS, CDR2 SASEGT. CDR3 length: 15 residues. The CDR3 loop is CASSAAMSGRYEQYF. In DNA, the CDR3 is TGTGCCAGCAGTGCCGCGATGTCCGGGAGGTACGAGCAGTACTTC.

The V and J genes are TRBV28 and TRBJ2-5; 11 bases line up with TRBD1. The length of the CDR3 is 16 residues. Losses at the gene ends were 7 bases for V and 4 bases for J; bases not matched to a gene: 11. The V gene's germline CDR1 is MDHEN and CDR2 SYDVKM. CDR3 bases: TGTGCCAGCACGACCCCGGGACAGGGGGTCGGAGAGACCCAGTACTTC. Translation gives CASTTPGQGVGETQYF.

This clone was observed a single time. The chain joins TRBV2 to TRBJ2-5; D remains unclear. The J call is uncertain, as TRBJ2-7 better fits the DNA end. There are 10 residues in the CDR3. CDR1 is SNHLY and CDR2 is FYNNEI in the germline V gene. CDR3 sequence: CASSDYEQYF. The DNA of the CDR3 is TGTGCCAGCAGTGATTACGAGCAGTACTTC.